This TCR beta chain was captured by sequencing in a study of beta chain features in type 1 diabetes. General study findings and limits: cDNA-based reads could over-represent cells with high TCR expression. Shorter templates might be favored by PCR, equally in patients and controls. Type 1 diabetes patients showed a moderate but significant shortening of TCRB CDR3s in all four CD4+ subsets.

This clone appeared a few times. Its antigen is as yet unknown. Reverse transcription of all isolated RNA meant that expressed TCRB transcripts were sequenced. Here immunoSEQ multiplex PCR was the method, and the copy in TCRdb shows in-frame clones only, minus some. Among about 350,000 clones, 15% to 20% were seen once, and the ten largest hold roughly 0.045%. Germline CDR1 SGDLS, CDR2 YYNGEE. Germline trimming cut 2 bases from V and 0 bases from J; bases unmatched to any gene: 13. The CDR3 covers 18 residues. Markers CD45RO/CCR7/CD25/CD127/CD95/CD27 served to sort CD4+ naive, central memory, regulatory and stem cell-like memory cells.

The TCR sequence derives from a woman between 18 and 29 years old in good health. The sequenced sample was naive CD4+ T cells from blood. The V gene is TRBV9, the J gene TRBJ1-2; 7 nucleotides align to TRBD1. The CDR3 is CASSVNRDSALANYGYTF. CDR3 DNA sequence: TGTGCCAGCAGCGTCAACCGGGACAGCGCGTTAGCTAACTATGGCTACACCTTC.